One sample yielded the 14 T cell receptor beta chains listed below, sequenced in a study of Ad26.COV2.S vaccination and SARS-CoV-2 variants. Treatment here: about 20 received Ad26.COV2.S at low or high dose, single or two shots; about five received placebo; per-sample allocation not given. Samples were taken on day 63 after the first vaccine or placebo injection. Clones were read by immunoSEQ multiplex PCR, and TCRdb kept only the in-frame ones, dropping some. Seen here are hundreds of thousands of clones, around 87% observed once, and the top ten hold approximately 3.4%. This specimen consisted of peripheral blood, obtained in a trial of Ad26.COV2.S vaccine versus placebo. These TCRs come from a person aged 18-60 years who received the Ad26.COV2.S COVID-19 vaccine or a placebo.

The chain links TRBV21-1 to TRBJ1-2; no check of the table's D call, TRBD1, against the DNA was made. TRBV21-1 is deemed a pseudogene. The CDR3 is made up of 13 amino acids. The CDR3 DNA sequence: TGTGCCAGCACGACAGGGGGCATCTGTGGCTACACCTTC. Protein sequence: CASTTGGICGYTF.

This clone was recorded at least ten times. The V gene is TRBV7-9, the J gene TRBJ1-2; 9 nucleotides agree with TRBD1. The germline V gene has CDR1 SEHNR and CDR2 FQNEAQ (reference sequence). V trimming: 4 bases; J trimming: 2 bases; junction bases outside the gene matches: 11. There are 17 residues in the CDR3. The CDR3 protein is CASSSKARDRENYGYTF. The CDR3 DNA reads TGTGCCAGCAGCTCAAAGGCTCGGGACAGGGAAAACTATGGCTACACCTTC.

The chain recombines TRBV5-5 with TRBJ2-5, with 7 positions matching TRBD1. CDR3 length equals 15 residues. The junction had 3 bases not matched to a gene; V was cut back by 0 bases and J by 1 base. CDR1 is SGHKS and CDR2 is YYEKEE in the germline V gene (reference sequence). The CDR3 here is CASSLGGTVQETQYF. In DNA form, the CDR3 reads TGTGCCAGCAGCTTGGGAGGGACAGTCCAAGAGACCCAGTACTTC.

CDR3 coding DNA: TGTGCCAGCAGCTACCCCGGGACAGGGGGCCCCGGGGAGCTGTTTTTT. It codes for CASSYPGTGGPGELFF. The chain carries TRBV7-6 and TRBJ2-2; 12 nucleotides align to TRBD1. Germline V gene sequence: CDR1 SGHVS, CDR2 FNYEAQ. CDR3 size: 16 residues. J lost 6 bases, V lost 4 bases, and 6 bases had no gene match. The full variable domain, with the rest looked up from reference TRBV7-6 and TRBJ2-2, is GAGVSQSPRYKVTKRGQDVALRCDPISGHVSLYWYRQALGQGPEFLTYFNYEAQQDKSGLPNDRFSAERPEGSISTLTIQRTEQRDSAMYRCASSYPGTGGPGELFFGEGSRLTVL.

The chain uses TRBV2 and TRBJ1-4, with TRBD1 as a possible D gene (6 bases). Germline V gene sequence: CDR1 SNHLY, CDR2 FYNNEI. CDR3 length: 13 residues. Trimming cost V 7 bases and J 8 bases, with 14 bases left between them. The chain's CDR3 is CASIGGTLEKLFF. As DNA, the CDR3 is TGTGCCAGCATAGGGGGTACTCTAGAAAAACTGTTTTTT.

This chain joins TRBV5-1 and TRBJ2-7; 8 bases fit TRBD1. V shed 3 bases, J shed 3 bases, and the junction held 5 bases outside the gene matches. The CDR3 spans 14 residues. The V gene's germline CDR1 is SGHRS and CDR2 YFSETQ. For the CDR3, the DNA is TGCGCCAGCAGCTCACAGGGGGTCGGCTACGAGCAGTACTTC. Its protein is CASSSQGVGYEQYF. Looking up the rest from reference TRBV5-1 and TRBJ2-7 gives the full variable domain: KAGVTQTPRYLIKTRGQQVTLSCSPISGHRSVSWYQQTPGQGLQFLFEYFSETQRNKGNFPGRFSGRQFSNSRSEMNVSTLELGDSALYLCASSSQGVGYEQYFGPGTRLTVT.

This rearrangement joins TRBV3-1 (or the pseudogene TRBV3-2) to TRBJ2-1, with TRBD2 as a possible D gene (5 bases). The V and J ends lost 4 bases and 4 bases respectively, with 14 bases between them. This CDR3 contains 15 residues. CDR1 and CDR2 from the germline V gene are LGHDT and YNNKEL (reference sequence). The CDR3 is CASSRRRSSYNEQFF. CDR3 nucleotide sequence: TGTGCCAGCAGCCGACGGAGGTCTAGTTACAATGAGCAGTTCTTC.

The J gene is TRBJ2-5, the V gene TRBV5-1; D possibly matches TRBD1 or TRBD2 (6 bases each). Trimming cost V 0 bases and J 4 bases, with 19 bases left between them. The CDR3 loop spans 17 amino acids. CDR1 and CDR2 (germline): SGHRS, YFSETQ. The CDR3 region has the DNA TGCGCCAGCAGCTTGGTGGGGGGCGAGGTCGTGGGAGAGACCCAGTACTTC. This gives the protein CASSLVGGEVVGETQYF.

This clone has a single count. This chain uses TRBV7-9 with TRBJ2-3, with 10 bases fitting TRBD1. Germline CDR1 is SEHNR and CDR2 is FQNEAQ (reference sequence). This CDR3 is 16 amino acids long. V gave up 5 bases and J gave up 4 bases; unmatched junction bases: 9. DNA for the CDR3: TGTGCCAGCAGCCGCGGACAGGGGGAGTGGGCAGATACGCAGTATTTT. Protein: CASSRGQGEWADTQYF.

The chain uses TRBV7-8 and TRBJ2-7, with TRBD1 identical over 7 bases. The CDR3 runs 13 residues. The trim removed 0 bases at V and 6 bases at J, leaving 2 bases unmatched. CDR1 and CDR2 (germline): SGHVS, FQNEAQ. The CDR3 protein is CASSLAQGSEQYF. The CDR3, as DNA: TGTGCCAGCAGCTTAGCACAGGGGAGCGAGCAGTACTTC.

The chain joins TRBV2 to TRBJ1-5; D may be TRBD1 (5 bases). The germline CDR1 and CDR2 sequences are SNHLY and FYNNEI. There are 15 residues in the CDR3. Trimming removed 4 bases from V and 4 bases from J, with 14 bases in between. In DNA, the CDR3 is TGTGCCAGCAGTGCTCAGGGACCTCTGAATCAGCCCCAGCATTTT. It translates to CASSAQGPLNQPQHF.

The chain couples TRBV6-5 to TRBJ2-3; D not resolved. The CDR3 is made up of 14 amino acids. Germline values: CDR1 MNHEY, CDR2 SVGAGI. Deletions cut 0 bases from V and 2 bases from J, with 6 bases between. The CDR3 DNA reads TGTGCCAGCAGTTACTCGAGACACACAGATACGCAGTATTTT. It codes for CASSYSRHTDTQYF.

The genes are TRBV5-6 and TRBJ1-2; TRBD1 aligns across 7 bases. Germline values: CDR1 SGHDT, CDR2 YYEEEE. CDR3 length: 13 amino acids. V lost 6 bases and J lost 5; bases outside the gene matches: 7. CDR3 in DNA: TGTGCCAGCACCCTTGGGGACAGTTATGGCTACACCTTC. Its translation: CASTLGDSYGYTF. Looking up the rest from reference TRBV5-6 and TRBJ1-2 gives the full variable domain: DAGVTQSPTHLIKTRGQQVTLRCSPKSGHDTVSWYQQALGQGPQFIFQYYEEEERQRGNFPDRFSGHQFPNYSSELNVNALLLGDSALYLCASTLGDSYGYTFGSGTRLTVV.

This rearrangement joins TRBV19 to TRBJ1-2; tentative D call: TRBD1 (6 bases). The V and J ends lost 5 bases and 5 bases respectively, with 18 bases between them. The CDR3 contains 15 residues. Germline V gene lookup returns CDR1 LNHDA and CDR2 SQIVND (reference sequence). Written as DNA, the CDR3 is TGTGCCAGTAGTGGGGGGGCCACCCCGCGATATGGCTACACCTTC. This codes for CASSGGATPRYGYTF.